This passage covers 32 T cell receptor beta chains from one sample sequenced in a study of T cell repertoires and HLA-DP antigens (dated by TCRdb to between 2018 and 2020). For these TCRs, the target antigens are not known. Libraries were built with the immunoSEQ multiplex PCR assay. Entries here come from immuneACCESS through TCRdb and include only in-frame sequences with V and J called. Some clones fail to appear in such tables; in the studies checked, an unresolved V gene covers under half of the shortfall, and the cause of the remainder is unknown. The sample contains around 90,000 clones, approximately 89% of them found a single time. The ten most abundant clones make up 1.5% to 2% of the sample. The sequencing sample was made of CD4+ T cells from PBMCs. These receptor sequences come from a man aged 50 or older in good health and CMV-seronegative.

The J gene is TRBJ2-1, the V gene TRBV2; D perhaps matches TRBD2 (5 bases). This CDR3 has 12 residues. V dropped 0 bases and J dropped 9 bases, with 6 bases sitting between them. Germline V gives CDR1 SNHLY, CDR2 FYNNEI. The CDR3 DNA sequence: TGTGCCAGCAGTGAAGCCGAGGGTGAGCAGTTCTTC. Its translation: CASSEAEGEQFF.

The rearrangement joins TRBV7-9 to TRBJ2-1; 10 nucleotides align to TRBD1. The germline V gene encodes CDR1 SEHNR and CDR2 FQNEAQ (reference sequence). J lost 8 bases, V lost 4 bases, and 5 bases had no gene match. The CDR3 is 14 residues long. The CDR3 is CASSSMTGGDEQFF. In DNA, the CDR3 is TGTGCCAGCAGCTCGATGACAGGGGGCGATGAGCAGTTCTTC.

This clone was detected once. The chain links TRBV7-2 to TRBJ2-1; possibly TRBD2 for D (6 bases). CDR3 length: 14 residues. Germline V lookup: CDR1 SGHTA, CDR2 FQGNSA. V lost 5 bases, J lost 9 bases, and 17 bases lay in between. The CDR3 DNA reads as TGTGCCAGCAGCCTCAGACTAGGTCAGGGTGAGCAGTTCTTC. Protein sequence: CASSLRLGQGEQFF.

As DNA, the CDR3 is TGTGCCAGCAGTTTGGGGCTAGCGGGGACCGGGGAGCTGTTTTTT. Translation: CASSLGLAGTGELFF. The rearrangement links TRBV28 to TRBJ2-2; 9 bases are a match to TRBD2. J gave up 5 bases and V 3 bases, and 4 bases lay outside the gene matches. CDR1 is MDHEN and CDR2 is SYDVKM in the germline V gene. The CDR3 loop spans 15 amino acids.

The count of this clone is one. The rearrangement uses TRBV10-1 and TRBJ1-3; no clear D. Germline lookup yields CDR1 WNHNN and CDR2 SYGVQD (reference sequence). V was clipped by 2 bases and J by 4 bases, with 9 bases between them. CDR3 size: 14 residues. CDR3 sequence: CASSEDSSGNTIYF. CDR3 nucleotide sequence: TGCGCCAGCAGTGAGGATTCTTCGGGAAACACCATATATTTT.

V usage is TRBV28 and J usage is TRBJ2-4; D may be TRBD2 (5 bases). This CDR3 is 13 amino acids long. CDR1 and CDR2 (germline): MDHEN, SYDVKM. Trimming pared 5 bases from V and 8 bases from J, leaving 13 bases between. The CDR3 reads CASSLSVGDIQYF. The CDR3 DNA follows: TGTGCCAGCAGTCTTTCGGTGGGAGACATTCAGTACTTC.

This clone was found once. The gene calls are TRBV4-3 and TRBJ2-4, with D perhaps given as TRBD1 or TRBD2 (5 bases each). From germline, CDR1 is LGHNA and CDR2 YSLEER. V lost 1 base and J 6 bases, leaving 13 bases between the germline ends. This CDR3 contains 15 residues. For the CDR3, the DNA is TGCGCCAGCAGCCAAGGGGGGACGGGGCTAAACATTCAGTACTTC. Translation: CASSQGGTGLNIQYF.

The chain combines TRBV19 with TRBJ1-2; 10 bases match TRBD1. The junction had 8 bases not matched to a gene; V was cut back by 6 bases and J by 1 base. This CDR3 is built from 16 residues. Germline-derived CDR1 and CDR2 are LNHDA and SQIVND (reference sequence). The CDR3 protein is CASSSPGTGVNYGYTF. The CDR3 DNA sequence: TGTGCCAGTAGCAGCCCCGGGACAGGGGTTAACTATGGCTACACCTTC.

The rearrangement uses TRBV14 and TRBJ2-1; D might be TRBD2 (6 bases). V lost 3 bases and J lost 11, with 11 bases in between. This CDR3 comprises 12 residues. Germline V gene lookup returns CDR1 SGHDN and CDR2 FVKESK. CDR3 in DNA: TGTGCCAGCAGCCAGGGGACTGGAAAGCAGTTCTTC. Translated: CASSQGTGKQFF.

The rearrangement uses TRBV5-1 and TRBJ2-3; 10 positions agree with TRBD2. The CDR3 runs 15 residues. The junction had 4 bases not matched to a gene; V was cut back by 0 bases and J by 6 bases. Germline loops: CDR1 SGHRS, CDR2 YFSETQ. The chain's CDR3 is CASSLGAGGPDTQYF. CDR3 nucleotides: TGCGCCAGCAGCTTGGGAGCGGGAGGGCCGGATACGCAGTATTTT.

This clone was seen only once. The J gene is TRBJ2-2, the V gene TRBV7-6; 8 bases agree with TRBD1. CDR1 is SGHVS and CDR2 is FNYEAQ in the germline V gene. CDR3 length: 16 residues. Trimming took 5 bases from V and 7 from J; bases not matched to a gene: 12. For the CDR3, the DNA is TGTGCCAGCAGCCCCCGAGGGGCAGGGGGCGGCGGGGAGCTGTTTTTT. It codes for CASSPRGAGGGGELFF.

This chain uses TRBV9 with TRBJ2-2; D may be TRBD2 (5 bases). The CDR3 is 12 amino acids. In germline, CDR1 is SGDLS, CDR2 YYNGEE. With 10 bases removed from V and 6 bases from J, the gap between germline ends came to 13 bases. CDR3 nucleotides: TGTGCCGTGGGGAGTCGGGCCGGGGAGCTGTTTTTT. Translation gives CAVGSRAGELFF.

This chain links TRBV5-6 with TRBJ1-5, with D uncertain. CDR1 is SGHDT and CDR2 is YYEEEE in the germline V gene. CDR3 length equals 12 residues. V lost 4 bases and J lost 3, with 5 bases in between. CDR3 region: CASSRTNQPQHF. As DNA, the CDR3 is TGTGCCAGCAGCCGAACCAATCAGCCCCAGCATTTT.

V and J are TRBV6-6 and TRBJ2-7, with 8 bases aligning to TRBD2. The trim removed 5 bases at V and 4 bases at J, leaving 7 bases unmatched. Germline-derived CDR1 and CDR2 are MNHNY and SVGAGI (reference sequence). The CDR3 totals 14 residues. CDR3 loop: CASSQWAGGYEQYF. In DNA form, the CDR3 reads TGTGCCAGCAGTCAGTGGGCGGGGGGATACGAGCAGTACTTC.

This clone was counted a single time. V gene TRBV4-1 combines with J gene TRBJ1-1; a weak D match, TRBD1 (6 bases). This CDR3 is 15 amino acids long. CDR1 and CDR2 from the germline V gene are MGHRA and YSYEKL. The V end was cut by 8 bases, the J end by 1 base, with 17 bases between. CDR3 nucleotides: TGCGCCAGCTTTTCTCTGGGGGCAGGGAACACTGAAGCTTTCTTT. It specifies CASFSLGAGNTEAFF.

This chain uses TRBV5-1 with TRBJ1-1; perhaps TRBD1 as D (5 bases). Germline-derived CDR1 and CDR2 are SGHRS and YFSETQ. This CDR3 is built from 15 residues. V shed 1 base and J shed 6 bases, with 16 bases lying between them. CDR3 in amino acids: CASSLIDSYESEAFF. The CDR3 coding sequence is TGCGCCAGCAGCTTGATTGACAGCTACGAGTCTGAAGCTTTCTTT.

V is TRBV28 and J is TRBJ2-3, with a possible D match to TRBD2 (5 bases). Germline V gene data show CDR1 as MDHEN and CDR2 as SYDVKM. V was trimmed by 6 bases and J by 12 bases, leaving 22 bases between them. The CDR3 length is 14 residues. CDR3 bases: TGTGCCAGCAGCACACCGGGATTTCAATTCCTACAGTATTTT. This translates into CASSTPGFQFLQYF.

This chain uses TRBV5-4 with TRBJ2-5, with 10 positions matching TRBD2. The germline gives CDR1 SGHNT, CDR2 YYREEE (reference sequence). V lost 4 bases and J lost 5; bases outside the gene matches: 8. This CDR3 is built from 15 residues. The CDR3 is CASSPGGAGGETQYF. The CDR3 DNA is TGTGCCAGCAGCCCCGGGGGAGCGGGGGGGGAGACCCAGTACTTC.

The chain couples TRBV7-3 to TRBJ2-3; no reliable D call. The CDR3 covers 14 residues. Germline CDR1 SGHTA, CDR2 FQGTGA. Trimming left V 2 bases short and J 1 base short, with 7 bases between. This chain's CDR3 is CASSLGPGTDTQYF. The CDR3 DNA is TGTGCCAGCAGCTTAGGACCCGGCACAGATACGCAGTATTTT.

V usage is TRBV7-9 and J usage is TRBJ2-5, with 8 positions matching TRBD2. Per the germline V gene, CDR1 is SEHNR and CDR2 is FQNEAQ (reference sequence). V lost 5 bases and J lost 4; bases outside the gene matches: 6. The CDR3 sequence is 14 residues long. The CDR3 DNA follows: TGTGCCAGCAGCCGTCGGACTAGCACAGAGACCCAGTACTTC. It translates to CASSRRTSTETQYF.

The chain uses TRBV30 and TRBJ1-4; 9 bases align to TRBD1. The CDR3 runs 13 residues. V lost 4 bases, J lost 9 bases, and 6 bases stayed unmatched. CDR1 and CDR2 from the germline V gene are GTSNPN and SVGIG (reference sequence). The CDR3 protein is CAWTRGTGQKLFF. In DNA, the CDR3 is TGTGCCTGGACCCGGGGGACAGGGCAAAAACTGTTTTTT. The entire variable domain, with the rest obtained from reference TRBV30 and TRBJ1-4, is as follows: SQTIHQWPATLVQPVGSPLSLECTVEGTSNPNLYWYRQAAGRGLQLLFYSVGIGQISSEVPQNLSASRPQDRQFILSSKKLLLSDSGFYLCAWTRGTGQKLFFGSGTQLSVL.

About this clone itself: The same CDR3 arises from other DNA sequences in this sample as well. The V and J genes are TRBV7-2 and TRBJ2-5, with D perhaps matching TRBD1 or TRBD2 (6 bases each). Trimming removed 1 base from V and 5 bases from J, with 11 bases in between. Germline V gene sequence: CDR1 SGHTA, CDR2 FQGNSA. The length of the CDR3 is 14 residues. CDR3 sequence reads: CASSLGGGGETQYF. CDR3 DNA: TGTGCCAGCAGCTTAGGAGGGGGAGGCGAGACCCAGTACTTC.

This clone has only a few counts. The chain carries TRBV7-2 and TRBJ1-2; D unclear. Per the germline V gene, CDR1 is SGHTA and CDR2 is FQGNSA. The ends were cut back, 5 bases at V and 4 bases at J, with 8 bases in the middle. The CDR3 is 12 residues long. This CDR3 reads CASSSRGYGYTF. CDR3 bases: TGTGCCAGCAGCAGTCGAGGCTATGGCTACACCTTC. Full variable domain (outside the CDR3, taken from reference TRBV7-2 and TRBJ1-2): GAGVSQSPSNKVTEKGKDVELRCDPISGHTALYWYRQSLGQGLEFLIYFQGNSAPDKSGLPSDRFSAERTGGSVSTLTIQRTQQEDSAVYLCASSSRGYGYTFGSGTRLTVV.

This clone showed up just once. The V and J genes are TRBV6-5 and TRBJ1-1; a weak D match, TRBD1 (6 bases). CDR1 is MNHEY and CDR2 is SVGAGI in the germline V gene. The CDR3 has 15 residues. V was cut by 0 bases and J by 4 bases, with 12 bases left in between. CDR3 protein: CASSYSRQGSTEAFF. The CDR3 DNA reads TGTGCCAGCAGTTACTCGAGGCAGGGGAGCACTGAAGCTTTCTTT.

The chain has TRBV11-3 and TRBJ2-7, with D maybe TRBD2 (6 bases). The CDR3 totals 14 residues. Per the germline V gene, CDR1 is SGHNT and CDR2 is YENEEA. V shed 8 bases and J shed 0 bases, with 14 bases lying between them. CDR3 residues: CASSPGLVSYEQYF. DNA for the CDR3: TGTGCCAGCTCCCCGGGACTGGTCTCCTACGAGCAGTACTTC.

The table lists this clone with a few counts. The chain has TRBV5-8 and TRBJ2-5, with TRBD2 matching over 8 bases. V shed 4 bases and J 2 bases; nucleotides not matched to a gene: 19. Germline CDR1 is SGHTS and CDR2 is YDEGEE. The CDR3 spans 19 residues. The CDR3 DNA sequence: TGTGCCAGCAGCCCACCTAGCCGGTTTGGCGGGGGGTTTCAAGAGACCCAGTACTTC. This translates into CASSPPSRFGGGFQETQYF.

The V gene is TRBV5-1, the J gene TRBJ1-6; D may be TRBD1 (5 bases). The CDR3 runs 16 residues. V was clipped by 1 base and J by 5 bases, with 13 bases between them. Germline CDR1 and CDR2: SGHRS and YFSETQ. The CDR3 DNA reads as TGCGCCAGCAGCTTGAACTTGCGGGGGGATAATTCACCCCTCCACTTT. Protein product: CASSLNLRGDNSPLHF.

This clone has just a few counts. J is TRBJ2-2 and V is TRBV4-3; D gene uncertain. This CDR3 region has 17 residues. V lost 0 bases, J lost 3 bases, and 14 bases lay in between. CDR1 LGHNA and CDR2 YSLEER come from the germline V gene. The CDR3 sequence: CASSQEGNRQDTGELFF. CDR3 bases: TGCGCCAGCAGCCAAGAAGGGAACCGTCAGGACACCGGGGAGCTGTTTTTT.

This chain links TRBV30 with TRBJ1-2, with D possibly being TRBD1 (6 bases). The V end was cut by 4 bases, the J end by 3 bases, with 15 bases between. The CDR3 runs 14 residues. CDR1 is GTSNPN, CDR2 SVGIG, per germline (reference sequence). CDR3 in DNA: TGTGCCTGGACCAGGGGTTCAAATGACTATGGCTACACCTTC. Translated, it gives CAWTRGSNDYGYTF. The whole variable domain, remainder taken from reference TRBV30 and TRBJ1-2, is SQTIHQWPATLVQPVGSPLSLECTVEGTSNPNLYWYRQAAGRGLQLLFYSVGIGQISSEVPQNLSASRPQDRQFILSSKKLLLSDSGFYLCAWTRGSNDYGYTFGSGTRLTVV.

This clone was observed a handful of times. The chain couples TRBV5-1 to TRBJ1-2; 8 bases fit TRBD1. Trimming took 0 bases from V and 6 from J; bases not matched to a gene: 7. CDR3 length: 15 amino acids. Germline-derived CDR1 and CDR2 are SGHRS and YFSETQ. DNA of the CDR3: TGCGCCAGCAGCTTGGCAGGACAGGGCGGAGATGGCTACACCTTC. Protein: CASSLAGQGGDGYTF. Looking up the rest from reference TRBV5-1 and TRBJ1-2 gives the full variable domain: KAGVTQTPRYLIKTRGQQVTLSCSPISGHRSVSWYQQTPGQGLQFLFEYFSETQRNKGNFPGRFSGRQFSNSRSEMNVSTLELGDSALYLCASSLAGQGGDGYTFGSGTRLTVV.

This chain joins TRBV2 and TRBJ2-5; the match to TRBD2 covers 7 bases. This CDR3 is 15 amino acids long. Germline V gives CDR1 SNHLY, CDR2 FYNNEI. J gave up 6 bases and V 0 bases, and 7 bases lay outside the gene matches. The CDR3 coding sequence is TGTGCCAGCAGTGAAGCTAGACTGGGGGGGAAGACCCAGTACTTC. Its translation is CASSEARLGGKTQYF.

The sample holds one count of this clone. One end of the junction does not line up with germline, which may come from a read error. This chain joins TRBV18 and TRBJ2-3; 11 positions match TRBD2. Per the germline V gene, CDR1 is KGHSH and CDR2 is LQKENI. There are 16 residues in the CDR3. The CDR3 sequence: CTSSSIAGGPTDTQYF. The CDR3, as DNA: TGTACCAGCTCATCTATAGCGGGAGGGCCTACAGATACGCAGTATTTT.